The next 10 T cell receptor beta chains were all read from a single sample in a study of STAT3 mutations in large granular lymphocyte leukemia. Study-level results: In T-cell large granular lymphocyte leukemia, about half of patients showed multiple immunodominant subclonotypes.

For these receptors, no antigen is known. This table comes from immunoSEQ multiplex PCR, and its TCRdb copy is limited to in-frame clones, with some not included. The table has 35,000 to 50,000 clones, about 81% seen once. The source material was PBMCs. The receptors here all came from a human donor with T large granular lymphocyte leukemia. Some clones in this sample may be carry-over from other donors' samples.

The chain has TRBV19 and TRBJ2-7; possibly TRBD1 for D (5 bases). Trimming left V 1 base short and J 4 bases short, with 17 bases between. CDR3 size: 16 residues. Germline CDR1 and CDR2: LNHDA and SQIVND (reference sequence). The CDR3 spells CASSIGGHPLWYEQYF. In DNA form, the CDR3 reads TGTGCCAGTAGTATAGGTGGACACCCTCTTTGGTACGAGCAGTACTTC.

The chain combines TRBV4-1 with TRBJ1-3; no clear D. This CDR3 region has 17 residues. The ends were cut back, 0 bases at V and 1 base at J, with 13 bases in the middle. Germline CDR1 MGHRA, CDR2 YSYEKL. Here the CDR3 reads CASSQDAGLRSGNTIYF. DNA for the CDR3: TGCGCCAGCAGCCAAGACGCTGGACTGAGGTCTGGAAACACCATATATTTT.

CDR3 region: CASSSASTGVKV. In DNA form, the CDR3 reads TGTGCCAGCAGTTCGGCTTCGACAGGGGTGAAGGTC. V gene TRBV28 combines with J gene TRBJ2-7, with 8 bases fitting TRBD1. Germline-derived CDR1 and CDR2 are MDHEN and SYDVKM. The CDR3 loop spans 12 amino acids.

The J gene is TRBJ1-6, the V gene TRBV7-9; 7 nucleotides align to TRBD1. V was pared by 5 bases and J by 7 bases, with 8 bases of the junction left unmatched. The length of the CDR3 is 15 residues. The germline CDR1 and CDR2 sequences are SEHNR and FQNEAQ (reference sequence). For the CDR3, the DNA is TGTGCCAGCAGCCCCACGACAGGGAAGAATTCACCCCTCCACTTT. Protein sequence: CASSPTTGKNSPLHF.

The V call is TRBV4-1, the J call TRBJ1-2; D call uncertain. The CDR3 runs to 17 residues. CDR1 MGHRA and CDR2 YSYEKL come from the germline V gene. V was pared by 1 base and J by 4 bases, with 19 bases between. CDR3 residues: CASSQGGPLGLSYGYTF. The CDR3 nucleotides read TGCGCCAGCAGCCAAGGAGGGCCCCTAGGTCTCTCCTATGGCTACACCTTC.

The chain couples TRBV6-1 to TRBJ1-1; D gene uncertain. This CDR3 is 15 amino acids long. Germline V gene lookup returns CDR1 MNHNS and CDR2 SASEGT. The ends were cut back, 3 bases at V and 0 bases at J, with 11 bases in the middle. The CDR3 sequence: CASSEHDAMNTEAFF. The CDR3 coding sequence is TGTGCCAGCAGTGAGCATGATGCTATGAACACTGAAGCTTTCTTT.

This sequence joins TRBV7-2 and TRBJ2-1; D is unresolved. The CDR3 totals 12 residues. V was clipped by 2 bases and J by 9 bases, with 8 bases between them. Germline V CDR1 and CDR2: SGHTA, FQGNSA. CDR3 DNA: TGTGCCAGCAGCTTACAGTGGAGTGAGCAGTTCTTC. Translating gives CASSLQWSEQFF. Full variable domain (rest looked up from reference TRBV7-2 and TRBJ2-1): GAGVSQSPSNKVTEKGKDVELRCDPISGHTALYWYRQSLGQGLEFLIYFQGNSAPDKSGLPSDRFSAERTGGSVSTLTIQRTQQEDSAVYLCASSLQWSEQFFGPGTRLTVL.

This chain's CDR3 is CASSYPGTARETQYF. Written as DNA, the CDR3 is TGCGCCAGCAGCTACCCCGGGACGGCGAGAGAGACCCAGTACTTC. V and J are TRBV5-1 and TRBJ2-5; D is possibly TRBD1 or TRBD2 (5 bases each). Trimming pared 3 bases from V and 4 bases from J, leaving 16 bases between. The CDR3 totals 15 residues. Germline assignment: CDR1 SGHRS and CDR2 YFSETQ.

The V and J genes are TRBV28 and TRBJ1-2, with TRBD1 matching over 9 bases. Germline V gene sequence: CDR1 MDHEN, CDR2 SYDVKM. The length of the CDR3 is 15 residues. After removal of 3 bases from V and 4 bases from J, the junction contained 6 bases not matched to a gene. CDR3 nucleotide sequence: TGTGCCAGCAGTTTGGGACAGGGCGTTGGCTATGGCTACACCTTC. This encodes CASSLGQGVGYGYTF.

This chain links TRBV5-1 with TRBJ2-2; 7 nucleotides align to TRBD2. The junction had 4 bases not matched to a gene; V was cut back by 4 bases and J by 4 bases. Germline CDR1 is SGHRS and CDR2 is YFSETQ. This CDR3 region has 14 residues. Here the CDR3 DNA reads TGCGCCAGCAGCCAGCGGGACCCCACCGGGGAGCTGTTTTTT. Residues: CASSQRDPTGELFF.